These 17 T cell receptor beta chains came from one sample sequenced in a study of blood T cell repertoires in COVID-19. TCRdb's copy holds only in-frame clones and misses some; the assay was immunoSEQ multiplex PCR. The data show some 88,000 clones, about 83% seen once. The sample was peripheral blood. Every receptor here comes from a woman between 65 and 79 years old with acute or convalescent COVID-19.

CDR3 residues: CASSQGGDGYTF. The CDR3 nucleotides read TGTGCCAGCTCACAAGGGGGCGACGGCTACACCTTC. The rearrangement uses TRBV18 and TRBJ1-2, with TRBD1 matching 7 bases. J lost 8 bases, V lost 4 bases, and 4 bases had no gene match. CDR3 length: 12 residues. CDR1 is KGHSH and CDR2 is LQKENI in the germline V gene.

The table lists this clone with a count of one. The V gene is TRBV11-3, the J gene TRBJ2-1; possibly TRBD1 for D (6 bases). V was cut by 6 bases and J by 5 bases, with 17 bases left in between. The CDR3 extends over 15 amino acids. CDR1 is SGHNT and CDR2 is YENEEA in the germline V gene. The CDR3 sequence: CASSLTGISDNEQFF. In DNA form, the CDR3 reads TGTGCCAGCAGTCTCACAGGGATTAGCGACAATGAGCAGTTCTTC.

V and J are TRBV29-1 and TRBJ1-2; D is unclear. The V end was cut by 6 bases, the J end by 3 bases, with 23 bases between. This CDR3 region has 16 residues. Germline values: CDR1 SQVTM, CDR2 ANQGSEA. The CDR3 DNA reads as TGCAGCGTCGGTTCGACATCATACCCGTCAGACTATGGCTACACCTTC. Protein sequence: CSVGSTSYPSDYGYTF.

The chain joins TRBV5-1 to TRBJ1-3, with D uncertain. V shed 0 bases and J shed 8 bases, with 21 bases lying between them. This CDR3 has 17 residues. Germline V gene sequence: CDR1 SGHRS, CDR2 YFSETQ. CDR3 loop: CASSLEGTEDPPYTIYF. The CDR3 bases are TGCGCCAGCAGCTTGGAAGGCACGGAGGATCCACCTTACACCATATATTTT.

This clone was detected once. J is TRBJ2-3 and V is TRBV2, with D possibly matching TRBD1 (6 bases). V was cut by 6 bases and J by 6 bases, with 10 bases left in between. CDR1 and CDR2 from the germline V gene are SNHLY and FYNNEI. There are 12 residues in the CDR3. The CDR3 sequence is CASRAGVDTQYF. In nucleotides, the CDR3 is TGTGCCAGCAGGGCAGGGGTCGATACGCAGTATTTT.

This clone was recorded only once. The gene calls are TRBV3-1 (or the pseudogene TRBV3-2) and TRBJ2-1, with D possibly being TRBD2 (6 bases). Trimming left V 0 bases short and J 7 bases short, with 28 bases between. This CDR3 has 20 residues. The germline CDR1 and CDR2 sequences are LGHDT and YNNKEL (reference sequence). This CDR3 is CASSQDLGDGSYSCTNEQFF. In nucleotides, the CDR3 is TGTGCCAGCAGCCAAGATCTAGGAGACGGGAGTTATTCTTGTACGAATGAGCAGTTCTTC.

This clone has a single count. V and J are TRBV27 and TRBJ2-1, with 9 bases that match TRBD1. There are 17 residues in the CDR3. Trimming took 7 bases from V and 2 from J; bases not matched to a gene: 12. CDR1 and CDR2 (germline): MNHEY, SMNVEV (reference sequence). CDR3: CASNFLAGTGTYNEQFF. The CDR3 DNA is TGTGCCAGCAATTTCCTTGCCGGGACAGGGACCTACAATGAGCAGTTCTTC.

CDR3 sequence reads: CASSPGTGGGYGYTF. The DNA of the CDR3 is TGCGCCAGCAGCCCCGGGACAGGGGGCGGCTATGGCTACACCTTC. The chain couples TRBV5-1 to TRBJ1-2; TRBD1 matches 12 bases. This CDR3 region has 15 residues. V gave up 4 bases and J gave up 4 bases; unmatched junction bases: 5. Germline V gives CDR1 SGHRS, CDR2 YFSETQ.

The chain carries TRBV9 and TRBJ2-5; 8 bases are a match to TRBD1. The J segment lost 5 bases and the V segment lost 4 bases, leaving 10 bases of the junction unmatched. The CDR3 is 15 amino acids. Germline values: CDR1 SGDLS, CDR2 YYNGEE. The CDR3 is CASSTRQGQGETQYF. The DNA of the CDR3 is TGTGCCAGCAGCACCCGACAGGGGCAAGGGGAGACCCAGTACTTC.

This rearrangement joins TRBV7-6 to TRBJ2-5, with 11 bases lining up with TRBD1. In germline, CDR1 is SGHVS, CDR2 FNYEAQ. This CDR3 region has 16 residues. J lost 5 bases, V lost 1 base, and 6 bases had no gene match. CDR3 DNA sequence: TGTGCCAGCAGCTTAGGGACAGGGGGCTATCGGGAGACCCAGTACTTC. Translated, it gives CASSLGTGGYRETQYF.

CDR3 in amino acids: CATSDFRAGQPQHF. The CDR3 nucleotides read TGTGCCACCAGTGATTTCAGGGCTGGGCAGCCCCAGCATTTT. V and J are TRBV24-1 and TRBJ1-5, with a possible D match to TRBD1 (5 bases). Germline lookup yields CDR1 KGHDR and CDR2 SFDVKD. The CDR3 is 14 amino acids. V was shortened by 1 base and J by 7 bases, with 10 bases between the two germline ends.

This sequence joins TRBV29-1 and TRBJ2-3, with a weak D call TRBD1 (6 bases). The CDR3 consists of 14 residues. The V end lost 4 bases, the J end lost 6 bases, and 17 bases lay between the germline ends. Germline V gives CDR1 SQVTM, CDR2 ANQGSEA. The CDR3 loop is CSVGDRSRGDTQYF. DNA for the CDR3: TGCAGCGTTGGAGACAGGTCCCGTGGGGATACGCAGTATTTT.

The chain carries TRBV5-1 and TRBJ1-5, with D unresolved. The CDR3 length is 16 residues. CDR1 is SGHRS and CDR2 is YFSETQ in the germline V gene. V was trimmed by 0 bases and J by 2 bases, leaving 12 bases between them. The CDR3 region is CASSLESGSGNQPQHF. CDR3 nucleotides: TGCGCCAGCAGCTTGGAAAGCGGGTCGGGCAATCAGCCCCAGCATTTT.

J is TRBJ1-5 and V is TRBV19, with D perhaps TRBD1 (6 bases). The CDR3 covers 14 residues. Trimming removed 4 bases from V and 0 bases from J, with 7 bases in between. Germline CDR1 LNHDA, CDR2 SQIVND (reference sequence). The CDR3 DNA is TGTGCCAGTAGTACAGGGGTTAGCAATCAGCCCCAGCATTTT. Translating it yields CASSTGVSNQPQHF.

With respect to this clone: The junction departs from the called germline gene at one end, perhaps through a read error. V usage is TRBV28 and J usage is TRBJ1-1, with D possibly being TRBD1 (5 bases). CDR3 length equals 14 residues. Per the germline V gene, CDR1 is MDHEN and CDR2 is SYDVKM. The CDR3 loop is CASSLVRGYTEAFF. For the CDR3, the DNA is TGTGCCAGCAGCCTTGTTAGGGGTTACACCGAAGCTTTCTTT.

This rearrangement joins TRBV9 to TRBJ2-1; 11 nucleotides agree with TRBD2. V lost 0 bases to trimming and J lost 0 bases; unmatched junction nucleotides: 17. The CDR3 spans 22 residues. Per germline, CDR1 SGDLS and CDR2 YYNGEE. The CDR3: CASSVAPRPTSGSMGSYNEQFF. The CDR3 DNA sequence: TGTGCCAGCAGCGTAGCTCCCCGACCTACTAGCGGGAGTATGGGCTCCTACAATGAGCAGTTCTTC.

The V gene is TRBV9, the J gene TRBJ2-3, with a weak D call TRBD1 (5 bases). This CDR3 is 13 amino acids long. Trimming stripped 4 bases from V and 4 bases from J, with 10 bases between. Looked up from germline, CDR1 is SGDLS and CDR2 is YYNGEE. The CDR3 is CASSPSQADTQYF. The CDR3, as DNA: TGTGCCAGCAGCCCGTCACAGGCAGATACGCAGTATTTT.